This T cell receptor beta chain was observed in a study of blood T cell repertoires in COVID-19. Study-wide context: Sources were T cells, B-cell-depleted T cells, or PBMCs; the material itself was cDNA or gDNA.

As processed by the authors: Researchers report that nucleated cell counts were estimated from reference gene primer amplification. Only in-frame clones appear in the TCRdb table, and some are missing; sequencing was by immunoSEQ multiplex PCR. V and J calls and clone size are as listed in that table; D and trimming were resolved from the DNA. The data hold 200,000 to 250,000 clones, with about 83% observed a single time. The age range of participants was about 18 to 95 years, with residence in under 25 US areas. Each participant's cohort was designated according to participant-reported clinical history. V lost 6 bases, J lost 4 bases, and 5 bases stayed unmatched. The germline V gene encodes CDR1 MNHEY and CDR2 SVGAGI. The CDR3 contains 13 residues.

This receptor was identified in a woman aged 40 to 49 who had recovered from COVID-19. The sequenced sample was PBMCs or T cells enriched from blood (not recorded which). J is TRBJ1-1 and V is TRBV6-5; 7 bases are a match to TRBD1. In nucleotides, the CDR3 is TGTGCCAGCAGGAAACAGGGGACCACTGAAGCTTTCTTT. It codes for CASRKQGTTEAFF.